This entry lists 2 T cell receptor beta chains sequenced from one sample in a study of blood T cell repertoires in COVID-19. The repertoire was sequenced with immunoSEQ multiplex PCR; TCRdb's copy has only in-frame clones and lacks some. Found here are about 400,000 clones, about 90% of them singletons; the top ten hold approximately 3%. The sequenced material came from PBMCs or T cells enriched from blood (not recorded which). Receptors were obtained from a woman in her 30s who had recovered from COVID-19.

The genes are TRBV5-1 and TRBJ1-2, with D possibly matching TRBD1 (6 bases). CDR1 SGHRS and CDR2 YFSETQ come from the germline V gene. The germline V and J ends were trimmed by 4 bases and 5 bases, with 18 bases remaining between them. The CDR3 contains 15 residues. The CDR3 nucleotides are TGCGCCAGCAGCCCGGACAGTCCCTTTACTTATGGCTACACCTTC. Translated: CASSPDSPFTYGYTF.

J is TRBJ1-1 and V is TRBV5-6, with TRBD1 matching over 7 bases. The V and J ends lost 1 base and 1 base, in that order; junction bases with no gene match: 4. Germline values: CDR1 SGHDT, CDR2 YYEEEE. The CDR3 runs to 15 residues. CDR3 in amino acids: CASSLRDRWNTEAFF. The DNA for the CDR3 is TGTGCCAGCAGCTTGCGGGACAGATGGAACACTGAAGCTTTCTTT.